This record looks at one T cell receptor (beta chain) sequence and its context. The target of this receptor is not known. Base qualities are not provided; no much larger clone lies one nucleotide away. This sample was taken from a study of Tregs in tolerant kidney transplant recipients (dated by TCRdb to about 2019). Regarding the complete study: The transplants used related donors along with nonmyeloablative bone marrow transplantation, and in the human trials mixed chimerism was transient. The study applied TCRbeta sequencing to find donor-specific regulatory T cells before combined kidney and bone marrow transplantation and then followed those same cells after transplant.

Broad study findings and their caveats: In tolerant patients, the expansion of donor-specific Tregs was greater than global Treg expansion, suggesting that the expansion was antigen-driven rather than nonspecific. Because the study included only a small number of patients, the results must be confirmed in larger populations and under other immunosuppression protocols. Biological reproducibility was not examined directly, but technical replication error appeared to be minimal. PCR primers changed over time for some patients, so nucleotide-level comparison across those patients' samples was not possible. The most biologically relevant and donor-specific TCRbeta repertoire appeared to be identified by expanding Tregs with activated donor B cells.

For TCRbeta CDR3 sequencing, genomic DNA was extracted from sorted cells using the QIAGEN DNeasy Blood and Tissue Kit. High-throughput TCRbeta CDR3 sequencing, including PCR amplification with bias correction and internal controls, was performed commercially through immunoSEQ. Under the source paper's analysis protocol: A unique productive TCRbeta sequence was defined by the CDR3 nucleotide sequence when primers matched, and otherwise by the CDR3 amino acid sequence together with the Vbeta and Jbeta genes. Sorting error was corrected by removing sequences shared between sorted populations at a frequency ratio of 2:1 or less, and the remaining shared sequences were assigned to the higher population. A sequence was defined as donor-reactive if the sequence was expanded at least 5-fold in CFSE-low cells compared with unstimulated cells and had a frequency of at least 0.01% in CFSE-low cells. Jensen-Shannon divergence calculated on the top 100 TCRbeta sequences ranked by frequency was used to measure repertoire divergence. For any sample with multiple sequencing runs, sorting error was corrected in each run separately before the runs were pooled. In TCRdb, the immuneACCESS table is reduced to in-frame sequences with V and J assigned. These tables do not hold every clone; where another copy was compared, an unresolved V gene accounts for under half, and the others remain unexplained. The DNA was the basis for D and trimming; V, J and clone size are from that table. Within this sample are about 83,000 clones, with approximately 98% of them counted one time only. Clones ranked in the top ten supply about 0.5% of the sample.

Taken with the paper, the label for time point translates to: blood sample drawn before combined kidney and bone marrow transplant. Thawed PBMCs were FACS-sorted into unstimulated Tregs (CD4+CD25+CD127-), CD4+ non-Tregs (CD4+CD25-), CD4 cells and CD8 cells. The patients were several recipients of combined kidney and bone marrow transplants from the ITN036ST trial, and samples were available only from these trial subjects. Healthy control blood was separated into PBMCs by Ficoll density gradient and cryopreserved, and patient PBMCs were collected both before and after transplant. The germline V gene specifies SGHRS as CDR1 and YFSETQ as CDR2. The junction carries 12 bases between V and J, which are trimmed by 3 bases and 0 bases respectively. Counted from cysteine to phenylalanine, this CDR3 has 15 amino acids. Just CDR3 DNA is preserved here, 45 bases in frame from base 1.

Here the chain combines TRBV5-1 and TRBJ1-2; a tentative D match to TRBD1 spans 6 bases. This TCR was recovered from a human donor who received a combined kidney and bone marrow transplant. The sample was CD4+ T cells from blood, taken before the transplant. The CDR3 amino acid sequence is: CASSSTGSSNYGYTF. The nucleotide sequence reads as follows: TGCGCCAGCAGCTCTACAGGGAGTTCTAACTATGGCTACACCTTC.